The 24 T cell receptor delta chains presented below share a single source sample, sequenced in a study of gamma-delta chains in newborns, infants, children. TCRdb made new clone calls on the reads using CATT. Of 1,500 or so delta-chain clones listed, nearly 45% are singletons. Input material: blood. The receptors originated from a child who had a fever.

Remarks on this clone: A far larger clone lies a single base away; this is likely a read error. CDR3 DNA sequence: TGTGCCTTTGGGGACTGGGGGGCCGGCCCCTGGTACACCGATAAACTCATCTTT. Encoded protein: CAFGDWGAGPWYTDKLIF. The chain couples TRDV3 to TRDJ1; 8 positions match TRDD3. Germline loops: CDR1 TVYSNPD, CDR2 GDNSRS (reference sequence). The CDR3 loop spans 18 amino acids. The J segment lost 0 bases and the V segment lost 2 bases, leaving 17 bases of the junction unmatched.

Of note for this clone: A single base separates this from a much larger clone, so it may be a read error. V and J are TRDV2 and TRDJ1, with 9 nucleotides matching TRDD3. Per the germline V gene, CDR1 is GEAIGNYY and CDR2 is EKD. The CDR3 extends over 19 amino acids. This CDR3 is CARDTIITGGVRDTDKLIF. The CDR3 DNA reads TGTGCCCGTGACACTATAATAACTGGGGGAGTAAGGGACACCGATAAACTCATCTTT.

In this sample, this clone is large (0.1 to 1%). The chain is built from TRDV2 and TRDJ1, with 13 bases aligning to TRDD3. Germline trimming cut 3 bases from V and 0 bases from J; bases unmatched to any gene: 9. Germline V lookup: CDR1 GEAIGNYY, CDR2 EKD. CDR3 length: 18 amino acids. The CDR3 DNA is TGTGCCTGTGACTCCCTGAGTACTGGGGGATACGACACCGATAAACTCATCTTT. It yields the protein CACDSLSTGGYDTDKLIF.

This clone was recorded once. This may be a read error: a much more frequent sequence differs by one nucleotide. Other DNA sequences from this sample encode an identical CDR3 as well. The V gene is TRDV2, the J gene TRDJ3; TRDD3 matches at 13 bases. Germline CDR1 is GEAIGNYY and CDR2 is EKD. CDR3 length equals 24 residues. CDR3 DNA: TGTGCCTGTGACACCGTTCAAGACGGGTCCTTACTGGGGGATACGAACTGGGATACCCGACAGATGTTTTTC. It is translated as CACDTVQDGSLLGDTNWDTRQMFF.

This clone ranks as medium-sized (0.01 to 0.1%). The chain uses TRDV2 and TRDJ1; 8 nucleotides agree with TRDD3. CDR1 and CDR2 (germline): GEAIGNYY, EKD. The length of the CDR3 is 18 residues. J lost 0 bases, V lost 3 bases, and 14 bases had no gene match. CDR3 sequence reads: CACDPISTGGTYTDKLIF. CDR3 coding DNA: TGTGCCTGTGACCCCATATCTACTGGGGGGACATACACCGATAAACTCATCTTT.

A note on this clone: A much larger clone differs from this one at a single base, so this may be a read error. The gene calls are TRDV1 and TRDJ1; 12 bases map to TRDD3. V shed 2 bases and J 0 bases; nucleotides not matched to a gene: 43. Germline V CDR1 and CDR2: TSWWSYY, QGS. CDR3 length equals 30 residues. The CDR3 bases are TGTGCTCTTGGGGAAGGGTCTGTCGGCCTACCCGGTCCATACTGGGGGATACACCTATTGGGCCTTTGCGACACCGATAAACTCATCTTT. This gives the protein CALGEGSVGLPGPYWGIHLLGLCDTDKLIF.

For this clone: One base separates it from a far larger clone, so it is likely a read error. Other nucleotide sequences from this sample produce the same CDR3. V usage is TRDV3 and J usage is TRDJ1; TRDD3 agrees at 8 bases. CDR3 length: 19 residues. Germline V gene lookup returns CDR1 TVYSNPD and CDR2 GDNSRS (reference sequence). CDR3 bases: TGTGCCTTTTGGTCTCGACCTACTGGGGGTCGCTGGTACACCGATAAACTCATCTTC. This sequence encodes CAFWSRPTGGRWYTDKLIF.

Sample share makes this clone medium-sized (0.01 to 0.1%). The V and J genes are TRDV2 and TRDJ3; 10 nucleotides match TRDD3. The CDR3 runs 18 residues. V shed 0 bases and J 1 base; nucleotides not matched to a gene: 2. CDR1 is GEAIGNYY, CDR2 EKD, per germline. The CDR3 DNA sequence: TGTGCCTGTGACACCTTGGGGGATACTTCCTGGGACACCCGACAGATGTTTTTC. This codes for CACDTLGDTSWDTRQMFF.

With regard to this clone: A far larger clone is off by one base, so a read error is likely. The chain combines TRDV2 with TRDJ1, with TRDD3 matching 9 bases. Germline CDR1 and CDR2: GEAIGNYY and EKD. With 5 bases clipped from V and 0 bases from J, the junction kept 18 bases outside the gene matches. The CDR3 sequence is 19 residues long. Here the CDR3 reads CACGPVLGDLYRYTDKLIF. In nucleotides, the CDR3 is TGTGCCTGTGGCCCCGTACTGGGGGACCTCTACCGGTACACCGATAAACTCATCTTT.

This clone is labeled large. A junction end diverges from the germline sequence, so it may reflect a read error. V is TRDV1 and J is TRDJ1, with 10 positions matching TRDD3. Looked up from germline, CDR1 is TSWWSYY and CDR2 is QGS. The CDR3 has 16 amino acids. The DNA of the CDR3 is TGTGCTCTTAGGGAGTGGGGGATACATCCAATTTATAAACTCATCTTT. This codes for CALREWGIHPIYKLIF.

Worth noting for this clone: This clone may be a read error of a much larger clone one base away. The genes are TRDV2 and TRDJ1; 9 bases are a match to TRDD3. Germline assignment: CDR1 GEAIGNYY and CDR2 EKD. With 1 base clipped from V and 0 bases from J, the junction kept 14 bases outside the gene matches. The CDR3 length is 19 residues. The CDR3 bases are TGTGCCTGTGACACTATAGTAACTGGGGGAGTAAGGGACACCGATAAACTCATCTTT. Protein sequence: CACDTIVTGGVRDTDKLIF.

This clone was seen a few times. The junction does not match germline at one end; this may be a read error. The chain links TRDV2 to TRDJ3, with a weak D call TRDD3 (6 bases). This CDR3 comprises 18 residues. Germline CDR1 reads GEAIGNYY; CDR2 reads EKD. CDR3 sequence: CACDNLYSRSWGTRQMFF. CDR3 nucleotide sequence: TGTGCCTGTGACAACCTCTACTCTCGCTCCTGGGGCACCCGACAGATGTTTTTC.

This clone appeared a few times. The chain recombines TRDV2 with TRDJ1, with TRDD2 matching over 7 bases. The junction had 12 bases not matched to a gene; V was cut back by 0 bases and J by 0 bases. CDR1 is GEAIGNYY, CDR2 EKD, per germline. The CDR3 is made up of 18 amino acids. CDR3 amino acids: CACDTAGPTPSYTDKLIF. DNA for the CDR3: TGTGCCTGTGACACCGCAGGACCTACGCCTTCCTACACCGATAAACTCATCTTT.

As regards this clone: A much larger clone differs from this one at a single base, so this may be a read error. Other DNA sequences within the sample encode an identical CDR3. The rearrangement links TRDV1 to TRDJ1; tentatively, D is TRDD1 or TRDD3 (5 bases each). The length of the CDR3 is 19 residues. The germline V gene has CDR1 TSWWSYY and CDR2 QGS. The CDR3 coding sequence is TGCGCTCTTGGGCTAAAATACGTCGTCTTCGGGATGTACACCGATAAACTCATCTTT. Translation gives CALGLKYVVFGMYTDKLIF.

In this sample, this clone is large. The same CDR3 also results from other DNA sequences found in this sample. The J gene is TRDJ1, the V gene TRDV2; D is ambiguous. The CDR3 sequence is 15 residues long. V lost 0 bases to trimming and J lost 2 bases, with 12 bases between them. Germline assignment: CDR1 GEAIGNYY and CDR2 EKD. The CDR3 spells CACDTVNRETDKLIF. DNA of the CDR3: TGTGCCTGTGACACCGTAAATCGGGAAACCGATAAACTCATCTTT.

About this clone itself: Within the sample, other DNA sequences also encode this same CDR3. The chain is built from TRDV2 and TRDJ1, with D possibly being TRDD3 (6 bases). Looked up from germline, CDR1 is GEAIGNYY and CDR2 is EKD. This CDR3 has 21 amino acids. Trimming took 0 bases from V and 3 from J, leaving 31 bases between them. The CDR3 loop reads CACDTVPYTGGKTEYADKLIF. The CDR3 coding sequence is TGTGCCTGTGACACCGTCCCCTATACCGGGGGAAAAACCGAGTACGCCGATAAACTCATCTTT.

A word on this clone: This may be a read error: a much more frequent sequence differs by one nucleotide. It is unclear where the CDR3 begins or ends on the DNA, so no DNA is shown, and the CDR3 is as TCRdb lists it. Other DNA sequences in the same sample also yield this CDR3. The V gene is TRDV2, the J gene TRDJ1; the DNA was not compared with TRDD3, the D call given in the table. The CDR3 adds up to 15 amino acids, both ends counted. The germline gives CDR1 GEAIGNYY, CDR2 EKD. The CDR3 spells CACDTWGLGADKLIF.

Relative to its sample, this clone is large. The same CDR3 arises from other DNA sequences in this sample as well. The V and J genes are TRDV1 and TRDJ2; 11 bases match TRDD3. The length of the CDR3 is 25 residues. Losses at the gene ends were 3 bases for V and 6 bases for J; bases not matched to a gene: 33. Per germline, CDR1 TSWWSYY and CDR2 QGS. The CDR3 DNA reads as TGTGCTCTTGGGGACTCCCTAGATTGGGTTATCCCTTTTGGGGGATACGAGTTAGGTTCAGCACAACTCTTCTTT. The encoded protein is CALGDSLDWVIPFGGYELGSAQLFF.

A word on this clone: This likely reflects a read error, since a far larger clone is one base away. Other DNA sequences from this sample encode an identical CDR3 as well. The chain employs TRDV2 and TRDJ1; D not certain. CDR3 size: 15 residues. Germline CDR1 GEAIGNYY, CDR2 EKD. The CDR3 protein is CACDTVNRETDKLIF. CDR3 nucleotide sequence: TGTGCCTGTGACACCGTAAATCGGGAAACCGATAAACTCATCTTC.

This clone is large. The rearrangement joins TRDV2 to TRDJ1, with D possibly TRDD3 on 5 matching bases. This CDR3 is built from 15 residues. CDR1 GEAIGNYY and CDR2 EKD come from the germline V gene. Trimming shortened V by 0 bases and J by 5 bases, and 15 bases separated the two germline ends. The CDR3 DNA is TGTGCCTGTGACACCGTGGGGAGTAAAGGGGATAAACTCATCTTT. Translated: CACDTVGSKGDKLIF.

This clone is large (0.1 to 1%) within its sample. The same CDR3 is also encoded by other DNA sequences in this sample. V and J are TRDV2 and TRDJ1; TRDD3 aligns across 11 bases. Germline assignment: CDR1 GEAIGNYY and CDR2 EKD. The CDR3 has 15 amino acids. V lost 0 bases and J lost 7; bases outside the gene matches: 6. CDR3 bases: TGTGCCTGTGACACCTTAACTGGGGGATATCCTAAACTCATCTTT. Protein product: CACDTLTGGYPKLIF.

This clone is large. This CDR3 is also generated by other DNA sequences in the sample. The gene calls are TRDV2 and TRDJ3; maybe TRDD3 (5 bases). The CDR3 sequence is 21 residues long. CDR1 and CDR2 from the germline V gene are GEAIGNYY and EKD. Trimming took off 5 bases at V and 0 bases at J, with 25 bases between the two ends. Here the CDR3 reads CACGSIVLGSQGSWDTRQMFF. The DNA for the CDR3 is TGTGCCTGTGGCTCCATCGTTTTGGGGTCCCAGGGCTCCTGGGACACCCGACAGATGTTTTTC.

Turning to this clone: Only one base separates this from a far larger clonotype, so it likely reflects a read error. The gene calls are TRDV2 and TRDJ1; 10 bases are shared with TRDD3. V lost 3 bases and J lost 3; bases outside the gene matches: 18. CDR3 length: 19 amino acids. Germline lookup yields CDR1 GEAIGNYY and CDR2 EKD. CDR3 protein: CACDPLTRTGGLYADKLIF. The DNA of the CDR3 is TGTGCCTGTGACCCCCTTACACGTACTGGGGGATTGTACGCCGATAAACTCATCTTT.

In regard to this clone: One base away lies a much larger clone, so this may be a sequencing read error. The V and J genes are TRDV2 and TRDJ3; maybe TRDD3 (5 bases). Looked up from germline, CDR1 is GEAIGNYY and CDR2 is EKD. The CDR3 extends over 19 amino acids. DNA of the CDR3: TGTGCCTGTGACACCGGGGGGCTCAGATCATCCTGGGACACCCGACAGAGGTTTTTC. It translates to CACDTGGLRSSWDTRQRFF.